These T cell receptor beta chains were read from a single sample in a study of Ad26.COV2.S vaccination and SARS-CoV-2 variants. Generated by immunoSEQ multiplex PCR, the TCRdb table keeps only in-frame clones and is missing some. Among roughly 350,000 clones, about 89% were seen once, and the ten largest hold approximately 4.5%. This specimen was peripheral blood, taken in a trial of Ad26.COV2.S vaccine versus placebo. These receptor sequences come from a person aged 18-60 years who received the Ad26.COV2.S COVID-19 vaccine or a placebo. Both conserved end residues are part of each CDR3. D genes are given only for firm matches. Rows give clone size only sometimes, using once, few, many, or a class for an expanded clone.

TRBJ1-5	TRBD1	-	TRBV7-2	CASSSWTGSNQPQHF	TGTGCCAGCAGCTCATGGACAGGGAGCAATCAGCCCCAGCATTTT
TRBJ1-4	-	-	TRBV4-3	CASSLGTAGNEKLFF	TGCGCCAGCAGCCTGGGGACGGCCGGTAATGAAAAACTGTTTTTT
TRBJ2-5	TRBD1	once	TRBV5-1	CASSKGQVETQYF	TGCGCCAGCAGCAAGGGACAGGTTGAGACCCAGTACTTC
TRBJ1-2	-	-	TRBV19	CASPAGMAINYGYTF	TGTGCCAGCCCGGCGGGGATGGCAATTAACTATGGCTACACCTTC
TRBJ1-5	-	-	TRBV7-9	CASSLREAQPQHF	TGTGCCAGCAGCTTACGGGAGGCTCAGCCCCAGCATTTT
TRBJ2-2	TRBD2	once	TRBV6-5	CASSYSPSGVSGELFF	TGTGCCAGCAGTTACTCGCCTAGCGGGGTCTCCGGGGAGCTGTTTTTT
TRBJ2-7	-	once	TRBV5-5	CASSLGQGDYEQYF	TGTGCCAGCAGCTTGGGGCAGGGTGATTACGAGCAGTACTTC
TRBJ2-7	-	-	TRBV2	CASRPDWSAYEQYF	TGTGCCAGCAGGCCGGACTGGTCAGCCTACGAGCAGTACTTC
TRBJ2-7	TRBD1	-	TRBV4-2	CASSQAEQGAYEQYF	TGTGCCAGCAGCCAAGCCGAACAGGGGGCTTACGAGCAGTACTTC
TRBJ2-2	TRBD1	-	TRBV15	CATRSGQGGTGELFF	TGTGCCACCAGAAGCGGACAGGGAGGCACCGGGGAGCTGTTTTTT
TRBJ1-1	-	-	TRBV18	CASSPTRMQGGEKTEAFF	TGTGCCAGCTCACCGACTCGTATGCAGGGTGGGGAGAAGACTGAAGCTTTCTTT
TRBJ2-3	-	-	TRBV2	CASTAVADYTDTQYF	TGTGCCAGCACTGCAGTTGCCGACTACACAGATACGCAGTATTTT
TRBJ1-1	-	-	TRBV12-3/TRBV12-4	CASRGTEAFF	TGTGCCAGCCGGGGAACTGAAGCTTTCTTT
TRBJ2-5	-	-	TRBV5-1	CASSFRGRETQYF	TGCGCCAGCAGCTTCAGGGGACGAGAGACCCAGTACTTC
TRBJ2-2	-	few	TRBV2	CASSETGQNTGELFF	TGTGCCAGCAGTGAAACGGGACAGAACACCGGGGAGCTGTTTTTT
TRBJ2-3	TRBD1	-	TRBV2	CASRQGANTDTQYF	TGTGCCAGTCGACAGGGAGCTAACACAGATACGCAGTATTTT
TRBJ2-5	-	few	TRBV6-1	CASSEVQREETQYF	TGTGCCAGCAGTGAAGTTCAGCGGGAAGAGACCCAGTACTTC
TRBJ1-1	TRBD1	-	TRBV6-5	CASRDRATEAFF	TGTGCCAGCAGGGACAGGGCCACTGAAGCTTTCTTT
TRBJ2-1	TRBD1	-	TRBV4-3	CASSQDRGSGNEQFF	TGCGCCAGCAGCCAGGACAGGGGATCGGGCAATGAGCAGTTCTTC
TRBJ1-5	TRBD1	-	TRBV4-1	CASSQDGEGAQPQHF	TGCGCCAGCAGCCAAGATGGGGAGGGGGCGCAGCCCCAGCATTTT
TRBJ2-1	-	once	TRBV13	CASTRRTGYNEQFF	TGTGCCAGCACGAGACGGACGGGGTACAATGAGCAGTTCTTC
TRBJ1-1	TRBD1	-	TRBV6-5	CASSRRTGGSEAFF	TGTGCCAGCAGTCGTAGGACAGGGGGCTCTGAAGCTTTCTTT
TRBJ2-7	-	-	TRBV7-2	CASSPSSRTDYYEQYF	TGTGCCAGCAGCCCATCCTCCCGCACAGACTACTACGAGCAGTACTTC
TRBJ2-2	-	-	TRBV30	CAWSVSENTGELFF	TGTGCCTGGAGTGTATCCGAGAACACCGGGGAGCTGTTTTTT
TRBJ1-2	-	once	TRBV11-2	CASSFDSSWGGFGYTF	TGTGCCAGCAGCTTTGACAGTAGCTGGGGAGGGTTCGGCTACACCTTC
TRBJ2-6	TRBD1	-	TRBV5-1	CASSLATRGSSGANVLTF	TGCGCCAGCAGCTTGGCCACCAGGGGGAGCTCTGGGGCCAACGTCCTGACTTTC
TRBJ1-1	-	-	TRBV2	CASFRDLNTEAFF	TGTGCCAGCTTCCGGGACTTGAACACTGAAGCTTTCTTT
TRBJ2-1	TRBD2	-	TRBV28	CASSRPGLAVRSYNEQFF	TGTGCCAGCAGTCGCCCGGGACTAGCGGTGCGTTCCTACAATGAGCAGTTCTTC
TRBJ1-5	-	-	TRBV19	CASSITNYSNQPQHF	TGTGCCAGTAGTATAACAAATTATAGCAATCAGCCCCAGCATTTT
TRBJ1-3	-	-	TRBV5-1	CASSYGSSAGNTIYF	TGCGCCAGCAGCTACGGATCCTCCGCTGGAAACACCATATATTTT
TRBJ1-2	-	-	TRBV29-1	CSVEDQRGIGYTF	TGCAGCGTTGAAGATCAACGCGGGATAGGCTACACCTTC
TRBJ1-1	-	once	TRBV24-1	CATSDSSGAGSGTEAFF	TGTGCCACCAGTGATTCATCAGGAGCAGGGTCGGGCACTGAAGCTTTCTTT
TRBJ1-1	-	-	TRBV5-4	CASSAWTLNTEAFF	TGTGCCAGCAGCGCATGGACGTTGAACACTGAAGCTTTCTTT
TRBJ2-1	-	-	TRBV7-9	CASSRSSGGNEQFF	TGTGCCAGCAGCAGGAGTTCTGGAGGCAATGAGCAGTTCTTC
TRBJ2-3	TRBD2	-	TRBV11-2	CASRRTGLADTQYF	TGTGCCAGCAGAAGAACGGGACTAGCAGATACGCAGTATTTT
TRBJ1-1	-	few	TRBV29-1	CSVARSPDTEAFF	TGCAGCGTTGCCCGCAGCCCCGACACTGAAGCTTTCTTT
TRBJ2-1	TRBD2	-	TRBV27	CASSLSTSRNNEQFF	TGTGCCAGCAGTTTATCGACTAGCCGAAACAATGAGCAGTTCTTC
TRBJ1-1	TRBD1	-	TRBV19	CASRRDRVSEAFF	TGTGCCAGTAGAAGGGACAGGGTTTCTGAAGCTTTCTTT
TRBJ1-3	-	-	TRBV27	CASRAGAGNTIYF	TGTGCCAGCAGGGCAGGGGCTGGAAACACCATATATTTT
TRBJ1-2	-	-	TRBV19	CASSIGQFPTLVAGYTF	TGTGCCAGTAGTATTGGACAGTTCCCAACCCTAGTCGCGGGCTACACCTTC
TRBJ1-2	-	-	TRBV7-2	CASSSNQGAEGYTF	TGTGCCAGCAGCTCGAACCAGGGTGCAGAGGGCTACACCTTC